The 8 T cell receptor beta chains listed next were all sequenced from one sample in a study of cytomegalovirus exposure and HLA in healthy donors. Both 60 Vbeta primers and 13 Jbeta primers went into the PCR. The repertoire was sequenced with immunoSEQ multiplex PCR; TCRdb's copy has only in-frame clones and lacks some. Here the sample table reports approximately 150,000 clones. Sequenced input: PBMCs. These receptor sequences come from a woman aged 40 to 55 in good health and CMV-seronegative.

This chain uses TRBV6-1 with TRBJ2-7; the D gene is possibly TRBD2 (6 bases). This CDR3 contains 14 residues. CDR1 and CDR2 from the germline V gene are MNHNS and SASEGT. The ends were cut back, 2 bases at V and 1 base at J, with 9 bases in the middle. CDR3 amino acids: CASSERDWSYEQYV. Here the CDR3 DNA reads TGTGCCAGCAGTGAAAGGGACTGGTCCTACGAGCAGTACGTC.

The chain links TRBV4-2 to TRBJ2-3; the match to TRBD2 covers 14 bases. The CDR3 has 18 amino acids. The ends lost 4 bases at V and 6 bases at J; junction bases unmatched: 12. Germline V lookup: CDR1 LGHNA, CDR2 YNFKEQ. The CDR3 region is CASSPRRLAGGQSDTQYF. For the CDR3, the DNA is TGTGCCAGCAGCCCACGACGACTAGCGGGGGGGCAGTCTGATACGCAGTATTTT.

As for this clone: Compared with germline, one end of the junction differs, possibly owing to a read error. This chain joins TRBV7-7 and TRBJ2-5; TRBD2 aligns across 11 bases. Germline V gene data show CDR1 as SSHAT and CDR2 as FNYEAQ (reference sequence). CDR3 length: 15 residues. The CDR3 DNA sequence: TGTGCTAGCAGCCCTAGTAGCGGGGGGGCTGAGACCCAGTACTTC. Translating it yields CASSPSSGGAETQYF. Variable domain in full (rest from reference TRBV7-7 and TRBJ2-5): GAGVSQSPRYKVTKRGQDVTLRCDPISSHATLYWYQQALGQGPEFLTYFNYEAQPDKSGLPSDRFSAERPEGSISTLTIQRTEQRDSAMYRCASSPSSGGAETQYFGPGTRLLVL.

The gene calls are TRBV6-6 and TRBJ1-1; no definite D call. Trimming removed 6 bases at V and 7 bases at J, with 12 bases between. The CDR3 extends over 12 amino acids. Germline values: CDR1 MNHNY, CDR2 SVGAGI (reference sequence). CDR3 DNA: TGTGCCAGCAGCTTAAGGGAGGATGAAGCTTTCTTT. It yields the protein CASSLREDEAFF.

The CDR3 loop reads CASSESSQETQYF. The CDR3 nucleotides are TGTGCCAGCAGCGAATCCAGCCAAGAGACCCAGTACTTC. This chain joins TRBV7-3 and TRBJ2-5, with no clear D. The V end was cut by 5 bases, the J end by 1 base, with 8 bases between. This CDR3 has 13 residues. Germline loops: CDR1 SGHTA, CDR2 FQGTGA.

The gene calls are TRBV10-2 and TRBJ2-3, with 11 bases identical to TRBD2. Trimming removed 0 bases from V and 6 bases from J; junction bases left unmatched: 5. The CDR3 covers 16 residues. CDR1 and CDR2 (germline): WSHSY, SAAADI. The CDR3 DNA follows: TGCGCCAGCAGTGAGTCGCTAGCGGGGGGCCGGGATACGCAGTATTTT. This translates into CASSESLAGGRDTQYF.

As concerns this clone: Other nucleotide sequences from this sample produce the same CDR3. This chain joins TRBV19 and TRBJ1-5; D call uncertain. This CDR3 comprises 13 residues. Trimming took 6 bases from V and 5 from J, leaving 11 bases between them. From germline, CDR1 is LNHDA and CDR2 SQIVND (reference sequence). The CDR3 loop reads CASSFYGDQPQHF. The CDR3, as DNA: TGTGCCAGTAGCTTCTATGGAGATCAGCCCCAGCATTTT.

V is TRBV2 and J is TRBJ1-1; 7 bases agree with TRBD1. The CDR3 contains 15 residues. Germline V gives CDR1 SNHLY, CDR2 FYNNEI. Germline trimming cut 5 bases from V and 4 bases from J; bases unmatched to any gene: 10. In DNA form, the CDR3 reads TGTGCCAGCAGTTTGACAGGGACGAGCGTCACTGAAGCTTTCTTT. Its translation: CASSLTGTSVTEAFF.